The rows below give T cell receptor beta chains drawn from one sample of a study of blood T cells in healthy people across ages. TCRdb re-analysed the 5' RACE reads in MiXCR, keeping a single row per CDR3 protein. The sample lists around 1.5 million distinct CDR3 sequences, 45% to 70% seen once, with 6.5% to 8.5% in the top ten. Specimen: blood. These receptor sequences come from a man younger than 35 in good health. CDR3s include the opening cysteine and the closing phenylalanine or tryptophan. Fields, in order: clone size, V gene, D gene, J gene, CDR3 protein, CDR3 DNA. D genes are given only for firm matches. Expanded clones get a size class; other rows say once, few or many, or leave the size out.

abundance: .
v_gene: TRBV20-1
d_gene: TRBD2
j_gene: TRBJ2-1
CDR3aa: CSANLAGGPLEQFF
CDR3nt: TGCAGTGCAAACCTGGCGGGAGGGCCTCTTGAGCAGTTCTTC

abundance: few
v_gene: TRBV5-6
d_gene: .
j_gene: TRBJ2-7
CDR3aa: CASSFLETLSYEQYF
CDR3nt: TGTGCCAGCAGCTTCCTAGAGACCTTGTCCTACGAGCAGTACTTC

abundance: .
v_gene: TRBV6-6
d_gene: .
j_gene: TRBJ1-2
CDR3aa: CASSSKGGKYGYTF
CDR3nt: TGTGCCAGCAGTTCCAAGGGGGGTAAATATGGCTACACCTTC

abundance: .
v_gene: TRBV20-1
d_gene: .
j_gene: TRBJ2-7
CDR3aa: CSARRLSENEQYF
CDR3nt: TGCAGTGCTAGAAGGCTGTCGGAAAACGAGCAGTACTTC

abundance: .
v_gene: TRBV20-1
d_gene: TRBD1
j_gene: TRBJ2-7
CDR3aa: CSARKPGGEQYF
CDR3nt: TGCAGTGCTAGAAAACCAGGGGGAGAGCAGTACTTC

abundance: .
v_gene: TRBV12-3/TRBV12-4
d_gene: .
j_gene: TRBJ1-1
CDR3aa: CASTVSGHIEAFF
CDR3nt: TGTGCCAGCACCGTATCGGGGCACATTGAAGCTTTCTTT

abundance: .
v_gene: TRBV6-1
d_gene: TRBD2
j_gene: TRBJ2-5
CDR3aa: CASSDSRDYLKETQYF
CDR3nt: TGTGCCAGCAGTGATAGTAGGGACTACTTAAAAGAGACCCAGTACTTC

abundance: .
v_gene: TRBV2
d_gene: .
j_gene: TRBJ2-1
CDR3aa: CARLKANEQFF
CDR3nt: TGTGCCAGACTTAAGGCGAATGAGCAGTTCTTC

abundance: few
v_gene: TRBV7-2
d_gene: .
j_gene: TRBJ2-5
CDR3aa: CASSLEGYKETQYF
CDR3nt: TGTGCCAGTAGCTTGGAGGGCTACAAGGAGACCCAGTACTTC

abundance: .
v_gene: TRBV24-1
d_gene: .
j_gene: TRBJ2-5
CDR3aa: CATSDKMETQYF
CDR3nt: TGTGCCACCAGTGATAAGATGGAGACCCAGTACTTC

abundance: once
v_gene: TRBV15
d_gene: .
j_gene: TRBJ2-7
CDR3aa: CATSRDRAYNEQYF
CDR3nt: TGTGCCACCAGCAGGGACAGAGCCTACAATGAGCAGTACTTC

abundance: .
v_gene: TRBV6-2/TRBV6-3
d_gene: .
j_gene: TRBJ1-2
CDR3aa: CASTNSAAGSGYTF
CDR3nt: TGTGCCAGCACCAACAGCGCCGCGGGATCTGGCTACACCTTC

abundance: few
v_gene: TRBV20-1
d_gene: TRBD2
j_gene: TRBJ2-3
CDR3aa: CSAAGLAVTDTQYF
CDR3nt: TGCAGTGCAGCGGGACTAGCGGTCACAGATACGCAGTATTTT

abundance: .
v_gene: TRBV18
d_gene: .
j_gene: TRBJ2-5
CDR3aa: CASSQRQAAGETQYF
CDR3nt: TGTGCCAGCTCACAACGACAGGCCGCAGGGGAGACCCAGTACTTC

abundance: few
v_gene: TRBV7-2
d_gene: TRBD2
j_gene: TRBJ2-7
CDR3aa: CASSLALAGHRSYEQYF
CDR3nt: TGTGCCAGCAGCTTAGCGTTAGCGGGACACCGTTCCTACGAGCAGTACTTC

abundance: .
v_gene: TRBV27
d_gene: .
j_gene: TRBJ1-2
CDR3aa: CASSFQGAYTF
CDR3nt: TGTGCCAGCAGTTTTCAGGGAGCCTACACCTTC

abundance: .
v_gene: TRBV27
d_gene: TRBD1
j_gene: TRBJ1-2
CDR3aa: CASREQGTYGYTF
CDR3nt: TGTGCCAGCAGAGAACAGGGGACCTATGGCTACACCTTC

abundance: .
v_gene: TRBV6-4
d_gene: TRBD1
j_gene: TRBJ2-3
CDR3aa: CASSDSTGAGDTQYF
CDR3nt: TGTGCCAGCAGTGACTCGACAGGGGCTGGAGATACGCAGTATTTT

abundance: .
v_gene: TRBV4-1
d_gene: .
j_gene: TRBJ2-5
CDR3aa: CASSQEVGGELETQYF
CDR3nt: TGCGCCAGCAGCCAAGAAGTGGGCGGGGAGTTAGAGACCCAGTACTTC

abundance: few
v_gene: TRBV10-3
d_gene: .
j_gene: TRBJ2-7
CDR3aa: CAISETGNSYEQYF
CDR3nt: TGTGCCATCAGTGAGACGGGCAACTCCTACGAGCAGTACTTC

abundance: .
v_gene: TRBV3-1
d_gene: TRBD2
j_gene: TRBJ2-1
CDR3aa: CASSASGAAGGSFYNEQFF
CDR3nt: TGTGCCAGCAGCGCTTCCGGCGCAGCGGGAGGTAGTTTCTACAATGAGCAGTTCTTC

abundance: .
v_gene: TRBV6-1
d_gene: .
j_gene: TRBJ2-1
CDR3aa: CASSEAGRVYEQFF
CDR3nt: TGTGCCAGCAGTGAAGCTGGAAGGGTGTATGAGCAGTTCTTC

abundance: .
v_gene: TRBV20-1
d_gene: .
j_gene: TRBJ1-2
CDR3aa: CSAKRGAGNYGYTF
CDR3nt: TGCAGTGCTAAGCGGGGGGCGGGTAACTATGGCTACACCTTC

abundance: few
v_gene: TRBV27
d_gene: TRBD2
j_gene: TRBJ2-5
CDR3aa: CASSLSLGGSGETQYF
CDR3nt: TGTGCCAGCAGTTTAAGTCTCGGCGGGAGTGGAGAGACCCAGTACTTC

abundance: .
v_gene: TRBV12-3/TRBV12-4
d_gene: .
j_gene: TRBJ2-5
CDR3aa: CASTPGSPGETQYF
CDR3nt: TGTGCCAGCACCCCGGGCAGCCCCGGTGAGACCCAGTACTTC

abundance: .
v_gene: TRBV3-1
d_gene: TRBD1
j_gene: TRBJ2-1
CDR3aa: CASSSAGTGGNNEQFF
CDR3nt: TGTGCCAGCAGCTCGGCCGGGACAGGGGGCAACAATGAGCAGTTCTTC

abundance: .
v_gene: TRBV6-5
d_gene: TRBD1
j_gene: TRBJ1-1
CDR3aa: CATTGVNTEAFF
CDR3nt: TGTGCCACAACAGGGGTGAACACTGAAGCTTTCTTT

abundance: few
v_gene: TRBV7-2
d_gene: TRBD2
j_gene: TRBJ2-5
CDR3aa: CASSLSQLAGGPSLQETQYF
CDR3nt: TGTGCCAGCAGTCTGTCTCAGTTAGCGGGGGGGCCCTCGTTACAAGAGACCCAGTACTTC

abundance: few
v_gene: TRBV4-1
d_gene: .
j_gene: TRBJ2-3
CDR3aa: CASSQEARYGTDTQYF
CDR3nt: TGCGCCAGCAGCCAAGAGGCGCGGTACGGCACAGATACGCAGTATTTT